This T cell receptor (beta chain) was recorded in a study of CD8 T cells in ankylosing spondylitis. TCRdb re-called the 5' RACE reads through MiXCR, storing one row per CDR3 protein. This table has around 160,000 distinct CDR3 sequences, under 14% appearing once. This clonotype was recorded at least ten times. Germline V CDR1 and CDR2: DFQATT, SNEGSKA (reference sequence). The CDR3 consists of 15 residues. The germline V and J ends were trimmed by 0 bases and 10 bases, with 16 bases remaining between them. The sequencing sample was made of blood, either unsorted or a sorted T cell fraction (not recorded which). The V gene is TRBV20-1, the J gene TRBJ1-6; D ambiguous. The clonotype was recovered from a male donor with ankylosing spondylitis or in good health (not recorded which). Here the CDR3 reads CSARDSAEARSPLHF. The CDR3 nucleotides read TGCAGTGCTAGAGATTCGGCGGAGGCTCGATCACCCCTCCACTTT.